A single sample is the source of the 22 T cell receptor beta chains below, sequenced in a study of identical twins (dated by TCRdb to 2016 to 2017). The library was built by means of 5' RACE. Sequencing instrument: Illumina HiSeq 2000. TCRdb trimmed public reads at Q25 via fastp, called clones via MiXCR and kept in-frame beta chains. Every entry covers one CDR3 protein and lists the most common genes and DNA from its rows. A total of 260,000 or so distinct CDR3 sequences appear in this sample, 6% to 8.5% of them only once. The ten biggest clones cover about 5.6% of the sample. These same data were also listed under a study on yellow fever vaccine responses in identical twins.

Sequenced input: CD8+ T cells sorted from blood. These receptors were collected from a woman in her late teens or twenties in good health.

V gene TRBV27 combines with J gene TRBJ1-5; tentative D call: TRBD1 (5 bases). In germline, CDR1 is MNHEY, CDR2 SMNVEV (reference sequence). Trimming cost V 3 bases and J 9 bases, with 9 bases left between them. The CDR3 is made up of 12 amino acids. DNA of the CDR3: TGTGCCAGCAGTTTTTCGGGGGGGCCCCAGCATTTT. Its translation is CASSFSGGPQHF.

This clonotype was seen many times. The chain uses TRBV12-3 or TRBV12-4 and TRBJ1-6, with 7 positions matching TRBD1. CDR3 size: 14 residues. The V and J ends lost 6 bases and 4 bases, in that order; junction bases with no gene match: 3. The CDR3 sequence: CASSVTGYNSPLHF. The CDR3 DNA reads as TGTGCCAGCAGCGTGACAGGGTATAATTCACCCCTCCACTTT.

This clonotype has a count of ten or more. This chain connects TRBV6-5 to TRBJ1-1; 8 bases match TRBD1. This CDR3 comprises 16 residues. Trimming at V came to 3 bases and at J to 4 bases, leaving 10 bases not matched to a gene. CDR1 and CDR2 (germline): MNHEY, SVGAGI. This CDR3 reads CASSYDSFTGGTEAFF. The CDR3 bases are TGTGCCAGCAGTTATGATTCCTTTACAGGGGGCACTGAAGCTTTCTTT.

This clonotype has a handful of counts. The CDR3 coding sequence is TGTGCCAGCAGTTTAACTGGACAGGGGAGCAATCAGCCCCAGCATTTT. Translation gives CASSLTGQGSNQPQHF. V usage is TRBV28 and J usage is TRBJ1-5, with 9 bases that match TRBD1. V lost 2 bases, J lost 1 base, and 3 bases stayed unmatched. The CDR3 sequence is 16 residues long. The germline V gene encodes CDR1 MDHEN and CDR2 SYDVKM.

This clonotype was counted a few times. J is TRBJ2-1 and V is TRBV10-2; D ambiguous. V was clipped by 7 bases and J by 0 bases, with 7 bases between them. Germline V gene lookup returns CDR1 WSHSY and CDR2 SAAADI. This CDR3 region has 13 residues. The CDR3 protein is CASTRGSYNEQFF. CDR3 sequence (DNA): TGCGCCAGCACGAGAGGCTCCTACAATGAGCAGTTCTTC.

The chain couples TRBV15 to TRBJ1-4; D gene uncertain. Germline V gene lookup returns CDR1 LNHNV and CDR2 YYDKDF (reference sequence). The CDR3 consists of 14 residues. V lost 8 bases and J 7 bases, leaving 17 bases between the germline ends. CDR3 residues: CATSSGIRGEKLFF. In nucleotides, the CDR3 is TGTGCCACCTCATCGGGGATAAGAGGTGAAAAACTGTTTTTT.

This clonotype has a count of ten or more. The V call is TRBV11-2, the J call TRBJ1-1; TRBD1 is a possible D gene (5 bases). Germline assignment: CDR1 SGHAT and CDR2 FQNNGV. The CDR3 has 11 amino acids. The V end was cut by 5 bases, the J end by 8 bases, with 9 bases between. As DNA, the CDR3 is TGTGCCAGCAGCATCGACAGAGAAGCTTTCTTT. Translating it yields CASSIDREAFF.

There are a few counts of this clonotype. The chain uses TRBV2 and TRBJ2-5; TRBD2 matches at 9 bases. Trimming took 1 base from V and 4 from J; bases not matched to a gene: 13. CDR1 and CDR2 from the germline V gene are SNHLY and FYNNEI. The CDR3 loop spans 18 amino acids. CDR3 amino acids: CASSEGSLAGKGPETQYF. In nucleotides, the CDR3 is TGTGCCAGCAGTGAAGGATCCCTAGCGGGAAAAGGGCCAGAGACCCAGTACTTC.

The chain joins TRBV7-8 to TRBJ2-1; D gene uncertain. Germline CDR1 is SGHVS and CDR2 is FQNEAQ. Trimming shortened V by 1 base and J by 2 bases, and 9 bases separated the two germline ends. There are 15 residues in the CDR3. The CDR3 DNA sequence: TGTGCCAGCAGCTTAGTGGAAGGGCCCTACAATGAGCAGTTCTTC. Protein: CASSLVEGPYNEQFF.

The genes are TRBV12-3 or TRBV12-4 and TRBJ1-2; 8 positions agree with TRBD1. The J segment lost 7 bases and the V segment lost 3 bases, leaving 7 bases of the junction unmatched. This CDR3 is built from 14 residues. The CDR3 spells CASSLGTGGAGYTF. Here the CDR3 DNA reads TGTGCCAGCAGTTTGGGAACAGGGGGGGCTGGCTACACCTTC.

This clonotype was recorded a few times. The chain is built from TRBV3-1 and TRBJ2-3, with 7 bases identical to TRBD1. The CDR3 has 17 residues. The junction had 12 bases not matched to a gene; V was cut back by 0 bases and J by 6 bases. The germline CDR1 and CDR2 sequences are LGHDT and YNNKEL (reference sequence). The CDR3 region is CASSQDQRQGGRDTQYF. CDR3 DNA: TGTGCCAGCAGCCAAGATCAAAGACAGGGTGGGCGGGATACGCAGTATTTT.

This clonotype was detected many times. The rearrangement joins TRBV28 to TRBJ2-1; 11 bases are a match to TRBD2. The V segment lost 2 bases and the J segment 2 bases; nucleotides outside the gene matches: 11. The CDR3 totals 19 residues. Germline CDR1 is MDHEN and CDR2 is SYDVKM. The CDR3 reads CASSLDRLAGYGPYNEQFF. The CDR3 DNA follows: TGTGCCAGCAGTTTAGATAGACTAGCGGGATACGGTCCCTACAATGAGCAGTTCTTC. The full variable domain, rest sourced from reference TRBV28 and TRBJ2-1, is DVKVTQSSRYLVKRTGEKVFLECVQDMDHENMFWYRQDPGLGLRLIYFSYDVKMKEKGDIPEGYSVSREKKERFSLILESASTNQTSMYLCASSLDRLAGYGPYNEQFFGPGTRLTVL.

The chain is built from TRBV2 and TRBJ2-1; D unclear. Trimming took off 4 bases at V and 0 bases at J, with 10 bases between the two ends. Germline loops: CDR1 SNHLY, CDR2 FYNNEI. This CDR3 contains 15 residues. As DNA, the CDR3 is TGTGCCAGCAGTGGAGGCCTGAGCTCCTACAATGAGCAGTTCTTC. Its protein is CASSGGLSSYNEQFF.

This clonotype occurred a few times. The chain joins TRBV12-3 or TRBV12-4 to TRBJ2-2; 7 bases are a match to TRBD2. This CDR3 contains 13 residues. With 7 bases clipped from V and 9 bases from J, the junction kept 8 bases outside the gene matches. The CDR3 region is CASNSASGWELFF. The CDR3 region has the DNA TGTGCCAGCAACTCAGCTAGCGGCTGGGAGCTGTTTTTT.

The chain employs TRBV9 and TRBJ2-3, with D hard to call. Trimming stripped 2 bases from V and 0 bases from J, with 7 bases between. In germline, CDR1 is SGDLS, CDR2 YYNGEE. The CDR3 runs to 14 residues. The CDR3 DNA is TGTGCCAGCAGCGTTGAGACTAGCACAGATACGCAGTATTTT. Its translation: CASSVETSTDTQYF.

V and J are TRBV20-1 and TRBJ2-5, with TRBD2 as a possible D gene (5 bases). The CDR3 runs 15 residues. The V gene lost 0 bases and the J gene lost 2 bases, with 13 bases spanning the gap. CDR1 and CDR2 from the germline V gene are DFQATT and SNEGSKA (reference sequence). The CDR3 region is CSARDLRGLQETQYF. For the CDR3, the DNA is TGCAGTGCTAGAGATTTGAGAGGGCTACAAGAGACCCAGTACTTC.

There are a few counts of this clonotype. The chain couples TRBV12-3 or TRBV12-4 to TRBJ2-7, with a possible D match to TRBD2 (6 bases). The CDR3 runs to 12 residues. Between the trimmed V and J ends, which lost 5 bases and 7 bases, there was a span of 12 bases. The CDR3: CASSPRAGEQYF. CDR3 sequence (DNA): TGTGCCAGCAGTCCGAGAGCGGGTGAGCAGTACTTC.

This clonotype was seen ten or more times. The CDR3 reads CASSVALWDTQYF. The CDR3 DNA sequence: TGTGCCAGCAGCGTGGCCCTCTGGGATACGCAGTATTTT. The genes are TRBV7-6 and TRBJ2-3; D is unclear. V gave up 5 bases and J gave up 6 bases, with 12 bases separating them. Germline lookup yields CDR1 SGHVS and CDR2 FNYEAQ. The length of the CDR3 is 13 residues.

The J gene is TRBJ2-1, the V gene TRBV7-2, with D tentatively TRBD1 (6 bases). The germline CDR1 and CDR2 sequences are SGHTA and FQGNSA. The CDR3 sequence is 11 residues long. The germline V and J ends were trimmed by 2 bases and 16 bases, with 12 bases remaining between them. The CDR3 is CASSLNRVLFF. In nucleotides, the CDR3 is TGTGCCAGCAGCTTAAACAGGGTCCTATTCTTC.

This clonotype was seen ten or more times. The chain recombines TRBV12-3 or TRBV12-4 with TRBJ1-1, with unresolved D. Trimming took off 4 bases at V and 4 bases at J, with 4 bases between the two ends. The CDR3 covers 11 residues. CDR3 bases: TGTGCCAGCAGTTATGGCACTGAAGCTTTCTTT. This encodes CASSYGTEAFF.

The chain employs TRBV2 and TRBJ2-2; D gene unclear. Germline V CDR1 and CDR2: SNHLY, FYNNEI. Deletions cut 2 bases from V and 1 base from J, with 14 bases between. The CDR3 has 17 residues. The CDR3 is CASSERVWQRNTGELFF. The CDR3 coding sequence is TGTGCCAGCAGTGAAAGGGTGTGGCAGAGGAACACCGGGGAGCTGTTTTTT.

The CDR3 DNA is TGTGCCAGCAGCCGTAAATTCGGCGGGGAGCTGTTTTTT. It specifies CASSRKFGGELFF. The chain carries TRBV5-5 and TRBJ2-2, with unresolved D. Germline V gene sequence: CDR1 SGHKS, CDR2 YYEKEE (reference sequence). V lost 4 bases and J 7 bases, leaving 11 bases between the germline ends. The CDR3 covers 13 residues.